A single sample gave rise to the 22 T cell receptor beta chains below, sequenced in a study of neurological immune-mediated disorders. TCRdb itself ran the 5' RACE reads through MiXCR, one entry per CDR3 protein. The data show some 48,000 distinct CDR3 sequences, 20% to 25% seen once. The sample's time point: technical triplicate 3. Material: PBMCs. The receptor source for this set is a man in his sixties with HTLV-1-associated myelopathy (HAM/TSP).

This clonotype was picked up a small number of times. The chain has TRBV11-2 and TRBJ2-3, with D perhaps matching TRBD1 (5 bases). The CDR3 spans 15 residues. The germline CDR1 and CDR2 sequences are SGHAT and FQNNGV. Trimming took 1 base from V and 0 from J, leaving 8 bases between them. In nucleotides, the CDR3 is TGTGCCAGCAGCTTAGGCTACAGGAGCACAGATACGCAGTATTTT. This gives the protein CASSLGYRSTDTQYF.

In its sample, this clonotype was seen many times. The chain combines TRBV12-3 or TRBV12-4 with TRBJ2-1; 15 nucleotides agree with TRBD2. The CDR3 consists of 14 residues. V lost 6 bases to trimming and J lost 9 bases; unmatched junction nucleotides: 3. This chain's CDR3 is CASSGLAGGSEQFF. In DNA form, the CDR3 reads TGTGCCAGCAGCGGACTAGCGGGAGGGAGTGAGCAGTTCTTC.

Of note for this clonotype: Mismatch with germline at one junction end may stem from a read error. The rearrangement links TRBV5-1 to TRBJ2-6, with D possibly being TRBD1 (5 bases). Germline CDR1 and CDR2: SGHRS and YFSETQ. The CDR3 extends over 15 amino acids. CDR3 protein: CSSSLAVTGANVLTF. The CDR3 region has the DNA TGCTCCAGCAGCTTGGCCGTAACTGGGGCCAATGTCCTGACTTTC.

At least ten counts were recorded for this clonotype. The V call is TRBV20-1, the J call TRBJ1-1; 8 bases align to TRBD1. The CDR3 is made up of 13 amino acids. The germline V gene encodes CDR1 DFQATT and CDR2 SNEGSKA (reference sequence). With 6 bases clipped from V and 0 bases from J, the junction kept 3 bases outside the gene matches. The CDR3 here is CSARTGLNTEAFF. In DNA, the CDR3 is TGCAGTGCGAGGACAGGGTTGAACACTGAAGCTTTCTTT.

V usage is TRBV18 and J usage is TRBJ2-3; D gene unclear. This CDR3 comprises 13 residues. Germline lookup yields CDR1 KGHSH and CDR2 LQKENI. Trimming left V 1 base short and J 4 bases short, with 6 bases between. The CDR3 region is CASSPRVSDTQYF. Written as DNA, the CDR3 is TGTGCCAGCTCACCACGAGTTTCAGATACGCAGTATTTT. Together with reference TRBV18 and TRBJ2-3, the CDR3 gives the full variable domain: NAGVMQNPRHLVRRRGQEARLRCSPMKGHSHVYWYRQLPEEGLKFMVYLQKENIIDESGMPKERFSAEFPKEGPSILRIQQVVRGDSAAYFCASSPRVSDTQYFGPGTRLTVL.

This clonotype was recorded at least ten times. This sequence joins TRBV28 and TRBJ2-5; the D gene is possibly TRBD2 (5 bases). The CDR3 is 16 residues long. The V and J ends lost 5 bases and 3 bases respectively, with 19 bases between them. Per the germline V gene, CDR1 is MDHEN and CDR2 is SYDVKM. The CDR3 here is CASSPHLVAPKETQYF. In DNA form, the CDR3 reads TGTGCCAGCAGTCCCCATCTTGTAGCGCCGAAAGAGACCCAGTACTTC.

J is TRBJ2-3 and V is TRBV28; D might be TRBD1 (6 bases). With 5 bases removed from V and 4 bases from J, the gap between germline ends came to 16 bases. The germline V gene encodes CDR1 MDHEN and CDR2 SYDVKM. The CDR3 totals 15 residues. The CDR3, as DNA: TGTGCCAGCAGTCCTCGGACAGAGGGCGCAGATACGCAGTATTTT. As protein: CASSPRTEGADTQYF.

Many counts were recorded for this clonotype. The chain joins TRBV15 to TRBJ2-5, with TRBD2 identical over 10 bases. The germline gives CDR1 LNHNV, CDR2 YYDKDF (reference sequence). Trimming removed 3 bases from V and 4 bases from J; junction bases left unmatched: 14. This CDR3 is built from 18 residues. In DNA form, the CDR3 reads TGTGCCACCAGCAGCGGCAAAGGACTAGCGGATGGGGTAGAGACCCAGTACTTC. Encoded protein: CATSSGKGLADGVETQYF.

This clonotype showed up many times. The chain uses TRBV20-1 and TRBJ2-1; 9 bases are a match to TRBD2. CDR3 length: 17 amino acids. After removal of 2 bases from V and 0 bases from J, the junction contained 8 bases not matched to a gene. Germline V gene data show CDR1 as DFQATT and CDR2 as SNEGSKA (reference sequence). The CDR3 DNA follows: TGCAGTGCTAGATTGGCGGGAGGGGGATACTCCTACAATGAGCAGTTCTTC. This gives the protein CSARLAGGGYSYNEQFF.

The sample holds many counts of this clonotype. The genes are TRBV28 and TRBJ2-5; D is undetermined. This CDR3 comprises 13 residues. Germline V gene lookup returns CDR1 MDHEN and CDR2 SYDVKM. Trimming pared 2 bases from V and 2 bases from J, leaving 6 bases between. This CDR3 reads CASSLEQQETQYF. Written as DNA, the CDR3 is TGTGCCAGCAGTTTAGAACAACAAGAGACCCAGTACTTC.

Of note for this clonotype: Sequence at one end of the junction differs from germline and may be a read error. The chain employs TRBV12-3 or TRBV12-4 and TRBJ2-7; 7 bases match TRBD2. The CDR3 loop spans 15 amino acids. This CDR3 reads CANSMMREGKNEQYF. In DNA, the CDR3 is TGTGCCAACAGTATGATGAGGGAGGGTAAGAACGAGCAGTACTTC.

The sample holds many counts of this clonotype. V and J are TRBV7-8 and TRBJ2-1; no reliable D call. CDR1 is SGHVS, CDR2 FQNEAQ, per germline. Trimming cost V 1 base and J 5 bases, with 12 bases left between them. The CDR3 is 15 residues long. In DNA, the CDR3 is TGTGCCAGCAGCTTAGACAGTGCTAGTAACAATGAGCAGTTCTTC. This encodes CASSLDSASNNEQFF.

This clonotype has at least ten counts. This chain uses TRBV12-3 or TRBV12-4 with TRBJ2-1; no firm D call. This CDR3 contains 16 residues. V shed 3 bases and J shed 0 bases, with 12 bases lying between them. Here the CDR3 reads CASSLRRASSYNEQFF. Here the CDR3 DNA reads TGTGCCAGCAGTTTGAGAAGGGCTAGCTCCTACAATGAGCAGTTCTTC.

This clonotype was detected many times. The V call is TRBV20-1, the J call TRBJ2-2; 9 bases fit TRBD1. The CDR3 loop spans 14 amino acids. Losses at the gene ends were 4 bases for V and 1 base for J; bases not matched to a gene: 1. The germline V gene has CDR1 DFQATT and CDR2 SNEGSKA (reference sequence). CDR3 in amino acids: CSAKDRGNTGELFF. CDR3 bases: TGCAGTGCTAAGGACAGGGGGAACACCGGGGAGCTGTTTTTT.

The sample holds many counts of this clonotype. CDR3 in amino acids: CASSLAGTGGTEAFF. Here the CDR3 DNA reads TGCGCCAGCAGCTTGGCCGGGACAGGGGGCACTGAAGCTTTCTTT. V is TRBV5-1 and J is TRBJ1-1, with 11 bases aligning to TRBD1. V lost 0 bases and J lost 4; bases outside the gene matches: 2. The CDR3 length is 15 residues. Germline V CDR1 and CDR2: SGHRS, YFSETQ.

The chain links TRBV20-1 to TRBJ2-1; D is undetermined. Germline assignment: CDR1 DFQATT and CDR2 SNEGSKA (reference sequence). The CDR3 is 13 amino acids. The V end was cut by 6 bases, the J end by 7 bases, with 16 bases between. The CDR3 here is CSAPRPGMNEQFF. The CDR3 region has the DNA TGCAGTGCGCCGCGGCCAGGTATGAATGAGCAGTTCTTC.

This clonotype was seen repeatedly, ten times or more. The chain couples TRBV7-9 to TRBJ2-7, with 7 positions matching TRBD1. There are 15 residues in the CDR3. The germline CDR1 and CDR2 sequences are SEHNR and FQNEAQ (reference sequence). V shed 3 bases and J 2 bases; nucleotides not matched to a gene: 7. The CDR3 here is CASSLGQNSAYEQYF. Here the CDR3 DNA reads TGTGCCAGCAGCTTGGGACAGAACTCAGCCTACGAGCAGTACTTC.

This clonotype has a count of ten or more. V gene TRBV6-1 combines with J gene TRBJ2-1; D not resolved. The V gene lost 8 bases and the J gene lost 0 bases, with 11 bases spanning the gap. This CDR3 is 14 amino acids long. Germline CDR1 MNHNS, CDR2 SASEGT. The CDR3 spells CASAATISYNEQFF. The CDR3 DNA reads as TGTGCCAGCGCGGCGACAATCTCCTACAATGAGCAGTTCTTC.

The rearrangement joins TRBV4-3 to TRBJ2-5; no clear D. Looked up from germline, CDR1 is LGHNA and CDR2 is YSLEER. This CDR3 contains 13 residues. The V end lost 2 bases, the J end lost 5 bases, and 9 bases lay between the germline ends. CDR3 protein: CASSQHGSETQYF. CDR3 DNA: TGCGCCAGCAGCCAACATGGCTCTGAGACCCAGTACTTC.

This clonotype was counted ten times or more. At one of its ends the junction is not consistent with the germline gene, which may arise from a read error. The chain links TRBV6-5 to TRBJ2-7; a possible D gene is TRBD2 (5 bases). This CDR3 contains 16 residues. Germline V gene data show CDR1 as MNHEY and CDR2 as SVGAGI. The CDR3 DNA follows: TGTGCCAGCAGTTACTCGAAGGGCCAAACTCTAGCATATTGGGACTTC. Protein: CASSYSKGQTLAYWDF.

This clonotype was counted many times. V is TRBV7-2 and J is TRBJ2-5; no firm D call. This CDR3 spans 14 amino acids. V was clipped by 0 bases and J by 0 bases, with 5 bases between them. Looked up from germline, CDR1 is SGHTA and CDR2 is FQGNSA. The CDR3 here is CASSLAPNQETQYF. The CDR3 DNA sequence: TGTGCCAGCAGCTTAGCTCCAAACCAAGAGACCCAGTACTTC.

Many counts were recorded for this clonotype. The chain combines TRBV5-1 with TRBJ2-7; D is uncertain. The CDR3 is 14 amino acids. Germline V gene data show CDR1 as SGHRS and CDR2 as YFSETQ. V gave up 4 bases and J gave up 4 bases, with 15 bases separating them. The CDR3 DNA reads TGCGCCAGCAGCGCGAGATCAGACGCATACGAGCAGTACTTC. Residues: CASSARSDAYEQYF. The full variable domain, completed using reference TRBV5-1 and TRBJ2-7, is KAGVTQTPRYLIKTRGQQVTLSCSPISGHRSVSWYQQTPGQGLQFLFEYFSETQRNKGNFPGRFSGRQFSNSRSEMNVSTLELGDSALYLCASSARSDAYEQYFGPGTRLTVT.